Shown below are 9 T cell receptor beta chains from a single sample sequenced in a study of T cell responses to AZD1222 COVID-19 vaccine. The method was immunoSEQ multiplex PCR; TCRdb's version includes in-frame clones alone and lacks a portion of them. Among 40,000 to 60,000 clones listed, 70% to 85% were seen once. The specimen was peripheral blood, collected on day 0 of MenACWY control vaccination. Receptor source: an adult in good health.

This rearrangement joins TRBV12-3 or TRBV12-4 to TRBJ1-3; D is ambiguous. This CDR3 comprises 13 residues. V was shortened by 5 bases and J by 4 bases, with 9 bases between the two germline ends. The CDR3 spells CASSIWAGNTIYF. CDR3 sequence (DNA): TGTGCCAGCAGTATTTGGGCCGGAAACACCATATATTTT.

The chain combines TRBV7-2 with TRBJ1-1, with 7 positions matching TRBD1. In germline, CDR1 is SGHTA, CDR2 FQGNSA. This CDR3 has 18 residues. V lost 0 bases, J lost 4 bases, and 14 bases stayed unmatched. The CDR3 DNA follows: TGTGCCAGCAGCTTAGCAACCTGGGGACAGAAGGGTGGCACTGAAGCTTTCTTT. Encoded protein: CASSLATWGQKGGTEAFF.

This clone was picked up a small number of times. The gene calls are TRBV5-4 and TRBJ2-7; 8 positions match TRBD2. Germline values: CDR1 SGHNT, CDR2 YYREEE (reference sequence). CDR3 size: 15 residues. V gave up 0 bases and J gave up 5 bases; unmatched junction bases: 7. The CDR3 loop reads CASSLAGGSRDEQYF. The CDR3, as DNA: TGTGCCAGCAGCTTGGCGGGGGGGTCCAGGGACGAGCAGTACTTC.

Only a few counts were recorded for this clone. The chain employs TRBV7-9 and TRBJ1-2, with D possibly TRBD1 on 5 matching bases. CDR3 length: 14 residues. The V end lost 1 base, the J end lost 8 bases, and 14 bases lay between the germline ends. The germline V gene encodes CDR1 SEHNR and CDR2 FQNEAQ (reference sequence). For the CDR3, the DNA is TGTGCCAGCAGCTTAGAATCCAGGGTGGAGGGCTACACCTTC. Translating it yields CASSLESRVEGYTF.

This CDR3 is CASSRQGTGNTIYF. DNA of the CDR3: TGTGCCAGCAGTCGCCAGGGGACTGGAAACACCATATATTTT. The V call is TRBV2, the J call TRBJ1-3; D perhaps matches TRBD1 (6 bases). The CDR3 totals 14 residues. Germline V CDR1 and CDR2: SNHLY, FYNNEI. V lost 5 bases to trimming and J lost 2 bases, with 10 bases between them.

The chain combines TRBV14 with TRBJ2-3; tentatively, D is TRBD2 (6 bases). This CDR3 has 15 amino acids. Trimming left V 3 bases short and J 2 bases short, with 12 bases between. Germline CDR1 reads SGHDN; CDR2 reads FVKESK. The CDR3 sequence: CASSHPRGVTDTQYF. As DNA, the CDR3 is TGTGCCAGCAGCCATCCCCGCGGGGTCACAGATACGCAGTATTTT.

The chain carries TRBV15 and TRBJ2-4; 11 nucleotides match TRBD2. The ends lost 5 bases at V and 7 bases at J; junction bases unmatched: 7. In germline, CDR1 is LNHNV, CDR2 YYDKDF (reference sequence). The CDR3 runs 15 residues. The CDR3, as DNA: TGTGCCACCAGCCCGGATCTAGCGGGAGGTAACATTCAGTACTTC. It codes for CATSPDLAGGNIQYF.

The V and J genes are TRBV30 and TRBJ2-6, with D maybe TRBD2 (7 bases). Germline V lookup: CDR1 GTSNPN, CDR2 SVGIG (reference sequence). This CDR3 contains 19 residues. Trimming stripped 1 base from V and 0 bases from J, with 19 bases between. The CDR3 bases are TGTGCCTGGAGTGGCGATAGGACAGCGGGAATCTCTGGGGCCAACGTCCTGACTTTC. It specifies CAWSGDRTAGISGANVLTF.

As to this clone: This sample includes further DNA sequences coding for the same CDR3. V is TRBV18 and J is TRBJ2-3; no clear D gene. V lost 3 bases and J lost 3, with 4 bases in between. CDR1 and CDR2 from the germline V gene are KGHSH and LQKENI. The CDR3 is 12 amino acids. The CDR3 bases are TGTGCCAGCTCACCCGGGACAGATACGCAGTATTTT. Protein: CASSPGTDTQYF.